One sample yielded the 11 T cell receptor beta chains listed below, sequenced in a study of T cell responses to AZD1222 COVID-19 vaccine. Measured with immunoSEQ multiplex PCR; TCRdb has only the in-frame clones, and not every one. The repertoire holds approximately 150,000 clones, with about 91% as singletons. The sample in question was peripheral blood, obtained on day 0 of AZD1222 vaccination. The source of these receptors is an adult in good health.

The chain couples TRBV3-1 (or the pseudogene TRBV3-2) to TRBJ1-6, with 7 positions matching TRBD1. CDR1 is LGHDT, CDR2 YNNKEL, per germline (reference sequence). V lost 4 bases to trimming and J lost 6 bases; unmatched junction nucleotides: 3. The CDR3 sequence is 14 residues long. The CDR3: CASSPRDSNSPLHF. The CDR3, as DNA: TGTGCCAGCAGCCCACGGGACAGTAATTCACCCCTCCACTTT.

V is TRBV7-8 and J is TRBJ2-7, with 7 bases matching TRBD1. Germline-derived CDR1 and CDR2 are SGHVS and FQNEAQ. The CDR3 has 16 amino acids. The J segment lost 1 base and the V segment lost 1 base, leaving 7 bases of the junction unmatched. DNA for the CDR3: TGTGCCAGCAGCTTAGTGGACAGGTCTTATTCCTACGAGCAGTACTTC. The encoded protein is CASSLVDRSYSYEQYF.

This clone was observed a handful of times. V and J are TRBV3-1 (or the pseudogene TRBV3-2) and TRBJ2-5; D unclear. V was clipped by 4 bases and J by 5 bases, with 5 bases between them. CDR3 length: 11 amino acids. Germline lookup yields CDR1 LGHDT and CDR2 YNNKEL (reference sequence). CDR3 region: CASSRRETQYF. CDR3 sequence (DNA): TGTGCCAGCAGCCGTAGGGAGACCCAGTACTTC.

This chain links TRBV19 with TRBJ1-4, with D hard to call. The CDR3 runs to 12 residues. Germline V CDR1 and CDR2: LNHDA, SQIVND (reference sequence). Trimming cost V 2 bases and J 8 bases, with 6 bases left between them. The CDR3 bases are TGTGCCAGTAGTATAAGGGCGGAAAAACTGTTTTTT. Its translation is CASSIRAEKLFF.

The CDR3 loop is CASSNPGLAGDEQYF. Here the CDR3 DNA reads TGTGCCAGCAGCAACCCGGGACTAGCGGGAGACGAGCAGTACTTC. This chain uses TRBV28 with TRBJ2-7; TRBD2 agrees at 14 bases. Germline trimming cut 6 bases from V and 5 bases from J; bases unmatched to any gene: 6. The CDR3 runs 15 residues. Germline CDR1 MDHEN, CDR2 SYDVKM. The whole variable domain, filled in from reference TRBV28 and TRBJ2-7, reads DVKVTQSSRYLVKRTGEKVFLECVQDMDHENMFWYRQDPGLGLRLIYFSYDVKMKEKGDIPEGYSVSREKKERFSLILESASTNQTSMYLCASSNPGLAGDEQYFGPGTRLTVT.

The chain carries TRBV7-3 and TRBJ1-5, with a weak D call TRBD1 (5 bases). The CDR3 has 17 residues. The V end was cut by 4 bases, the J end by 0 bases, with 16 bases between. Per the germline V gene, CDR1 is SGHTA and CDR2 is FQGTGA. Here the CDR3 DNA reads TGTGCCAGCAGCTACGGATTCGGCAGGGTTAGCAATCAGCCCCAGCATTTT. It specifies CASSYGFGRVSNQPQHF.

The chain carries TRBV6-2 or TRBV6-3 and TRBJ1-1; no reliable D call. Trimming left V 2 bases short and J 4 bases short, with 2 bases between. Germline lookup yields CDR1 MNHEY and CDR2 SVGEGT. This CDR3 comprises 11 residues. CDR3 sequence reads: CASSYLTEAFF. As DNA, the CDR3 is TGTGCCAGCAGTTACCTCACTGAAGCTTTCTTT.

The chain recombines TRBV19 with TRBJ1-1, with a weak D call TRBD1 (5 bases). Germline CDR1 reads LNHDA; CDR2 reads SQIVND (reference sequence). Trimming removed 3 bases at V and 1 base at J, with 15 bases between. This CDR3 region has 16 residues. The CDR3 DNA is TGTGCCAGTAGTATCGCCGGGGGTAATCGGAACACTGAAGCTTTCTTT. Translating gives CASSIAGGNRNTEAFF.

The chain employs TRBV6-2 or TRBV6-3 and TRBJ1-2; D is undetermined. V was pared by 5 bases and J by 0 bases, with 13 bases between. The CDR3 is 15 amino acids. Germline lookup yields CDR1 MNHEY and CDR2 SVGEGT. The CDR3 sequence: CASSPNSGANYGYTF. The CDR3 region has the DNA TGTGCCAGCAGTCCCAATTCGGGAGCTAACTATGGCTACACCTTC.

The genes are TRBV4-3 and TRBJ2-3; D is perhaps TRBD1 or TRBD2 (5 bases each). The CDR3 length is 14 residues. The ends were cut back, 4 bases at V and 3 bases at J, with 11 bases in the middle. Germline V gene sequence: CDR1 LGHNA, CDR2 YSLEER. The CDR3 loop reads CASSPGPGTDTQYF. Here the CDR3 DNA reads TGCGCCAGCAGCCCGGGACCGGGGACAGATACGCAGTATTTT.

This clone was seen more than once but under ten times. The chain couples TRBV5-4 to TRBJ1-6; D uncertain. Germline loops: CDR1 SGHNT, CDR2 YYREEE (reference sequence). The V end was cut by 1 base, the J end by 6 bases, with 2 bases between. The CDR3 spans 12 residues. The CDR3 DNA follows: TGTGCCAGCAGCTTGAGTAATTCACCCCTCCACTTT. Residues: CASSLSNSPLHF.